Listed below are T cell receptor beta chains from one sample, sequenced in a study of cytomegalovirus exposure and HLA in healthy donors. The data were produced by immunoSEQ multiplex PCR, yet TCRdb's version contains in-frame clones alone and is incomplete. Of about 200,000 clones in the sample, 75% to 85% are singletons; the top ten hold 1.5%. The sequenced sample consisted of PBMCs. Receptors were obtained from a girl aged 5-17 years in good health and CMV-seropositive. Each CDR3 is given without its conserved first and last residue.

j_gene	v_gene	CDR3aa
TRBJ2-2	TRBV5-1	ASSLTDSTGELF
TRBJ2-7	TRBV9	ASSSPLGGEQY
TRBJ1-5	TRBV5-6	ASSNRDRVDQPQH
TRBJ2-5	TRBV30	AWSPGRGVWGETQY
TRBJ2-3	TRBV18	ASSRYSTSGGALNTQY
TRBJ2-5	TRBV29-1	SVQEQNQETQY
TRBJ1-6	TRBV5-6	ASSPRGQNNSPLH
TRBJ2-1	TRBV5-4	ASSQVGEQF
TRBJ2-7	TRBV4-1	ASSQATTGTATYEQY
TRBJ2-3	TRBV18	ASSLAVLAGVDTQY
TRBJ1-4	TRBV25-1	ASSEGRRAVGEKLF
TRBJ1-5	TRBV7-9	ASSAGQGGNQPQH
TRBJ2-7	TRBV19	ASSSRDRAYEQY
TRBJ2-7	TRBV6-5	ASGTGSYEQY
TRBJ2-1	TRBV6-4	ASRAQPGEVEQF
TRBJ1-5	TRBV12-5	ASGLTNRVSNQPQH
TRBJ2-5	TRBV5-1	ASSLGTSGGETQY
TRBJ2-1	TRBV2	ASKTQGADEQF
TRBJ2-7	TRBV4-3	ASSQDLGGAYEQY
TRBJ2-5	TRBV13	ASRLMIRETQY
TRBJ1-2	TRBV11-3	ASSSETGDYYGYT
TRBJ1-6	TRBV4-1	ASSQRTDTYYNSPLH
TRBJ2-7	TRBV5-1	ASSLATGLPAGDEQY
TRBJ1-3	TRBV4-2	ASSQADRDPGNTIY
TRBJ2-2	TRBV14	ASSQERGNTGELF
TRBJ2-3	TRBV18	ASSPFRAGPTDTQY
TRBJ1-1	TRBV10-1	ASSLGTGNTEAF
TRBJ2-7	TRBV9	ASSVAPGGSVHEQY
TRBJ2-2	TRBV7-7	ASSLAPGSNTGELF
TRBJ2-7	TRBV11-2	ASSLQGTSGSYEQY
TRBJ2-1	TRBV9	ASSVEDSGGPSYNEQF
TRBJ1-2	TRBV10-3	AISGQGALGYT
TRBJ2-2	TRBV9	ASSSLAGMNTGELF
TRBJ1-3	TRBV9	ASSVGTGGNTIY
TRBJ2-3	TRBV6-1	ASRDIGADTQY
TRBJ1-1	TRBV19	ASSQWGGTEAF
TRBJ1-1	TRBV19	ASNPRTVNTEAF
TRBJ2-2	TRBV6-1	ASSRLAGATGELF
TRBJ1-4	TRBV5-1	ASSLAARAESGTNEKLF
TRBJ2-5	TRBV7-2	ASSISSGGAGETQY
TRBJ2-2	TRBV25-1	ASTPGAGELF
TRBJ2-7	TRBV23-1	ASRAGGGDEQY
TRBJ1-2	TRBV9	ASSVEQGVNYGYT
TRBJ1-2	TRBV7-8	ASSRVGTANYGYT
TRBJ1-3	TRBV18	ASSPDRGYSGNTIY
TRBJ1-2	TRBV29-1	SVAEGQYGYT
TRBJ2-1	TRBV6-4	ASSADFAGDYNEQF
TRBJ2-3	TRBV7-2	ASSLVGAGVAQY
TRBJ2-1	TRBV7-2	ASSFSNEQF
TRBJ1-5	TRBV19	ASSREGQSYNQPQH
TRBJ2-1	TRBV7-2	ASSFLYEQF
TRBJ1-1	TRBV19	ASSLTGGTEAF
TRBJ2-7	TRBV7-8	ASSPFVGGPIWDEQY
TRBJ1-3	TRBV13	ASSFDRDGNTIY
TRBJ2-7	TRBV10-2	ASGQVAGHEQY
TRBJ1-2	TRBV30	ALTLPRIRWDYGYT
TRBJ2-1	TRBV11-3	ASSALAGTYNEQF
TRBJ2-5	TRBV11-2	ASGLAVRGETQY
TRBJ2-1	TRBV25-1	ASSDGILAGGFNNEQF
TRBJ2-1	TRBV7-9	ASRSTSGGPNEQF